The 15 T cell receptor beta chains below were found in one sample sequenced in a study of T cell responses to AZD1222 COVID-19 vaccine. TCRdb's copy holds only in-frame clones and misses some; the assay was immunoSEQ multiplex PCR. This table has about 150,000 clones, about 91% appearing once. Sequencing was performed on peripheral blood, taken on day 0 of AZD1222 vaccination. The receptors here all came from an adult in good health.

V gene TRBV19 combines with J gene TRBJ2-2; D is undetermined. The CDR3 runs 15 residues. Germline V gene sequence: CDR1 LNHDA, CDR2 SQIVND (reference sequence). With 4 bases removed from V and 2 bases from J, the gap between germline ends came to 11 bases. CDR3 in amino acids: CASSKSGLNTGELFF. CDR3 in DNA: TGTGCCAGTAGTAAATCAGGCCTAAACACCGGGGAGCTGTTTTTT.

The chain has TRBV11-3 and TRBJ2-1; TRBD1 aligns across 7 bases. The CDR3 is 16 residues long. Trimming removed 0 bases from V and 0 bases from J; junction bases left unmatched: 2. Germline V CDR1 and CDR2: SGHNT, YENEEA. The CDR3 sequence: CASSLEGGLSYNEQFF. The CDR3 nucleotides read TGTGCCAGCAGCTTAGAAGGGGGCCTCTCCTACAATGAGCAGTTCTTC. The full variable domain, its missing parts supplied by reference TRBV11-3 and TRBJ2-1, is EAGVVQSPRYKIIEKKQPVAFWCNPISGHNTLYWYLQNLGQGPELLIRYENEEAVDDSQLPKDRFSAERLKGVDSTLKIQPAELGDSAVYLCASSLEGGLSYNEQFFGPGTRLTVL.

This chain joins TRBV6-1 and TRBJ1-4, with 12 bases identical to TRBD1. Germline assignment: CDR1 MNHNS and CDR2 SASEGT. V lost 4 bases to trimming and J lost 8 bases; unmatched junction nucleotides: 11. The CDR3 consists of 17 residues. For the CDR3, the DNA is TGTGCCAGCAGTGGGCCGGGACAGGGGGCGGAGGGGGAAAAACTGTTTTTT. The encoded protein is CASSGPGQGAEGEKLFF.

The rearrangement joins TRBV4-2 to TRBJ2-7; 8 bases are shared with TRBD1. Germline V lookup: CDR1 LGHNA, CDR2 YNFKEQ. V trimming: 0 bases; J trimming: 4 bases; junction bases outside the gene matches: 8. CDR3 length: 16 residues. The CDR3 DNA reads TGTGCCAGCAGCCAAGATGTCGGAACAGGGGGGTACGAGCAGTACTTC. As protein: CASSQDVGTGGYEQYF.

This chain connects TRBV5-1 to TRBJ1-5; D ambiguous. V lost 0 bases and J 4 bases, leaving 8 bases between the germline ends. Germline assignment: CDR1 SGHRS and CDR2 YFSETQ. The CDR3 has 14 residues. This CDR3 is CASSLDVGNQPQHF. The CDR3 nucleotides are TGCGCCAGCAGCTTGGACGTGGGGAATCAGCCCCAGCATTTT.

V is TRBV4-1 and J is TRBJ2-3, with 7 bases that match TRBD1. In germline, CDR1 is MGHRA, CDR2 YSYEKL. CDR3 length: 19 amino acids. The V gene end was trimmed by 2 bases and the J gene end by 1 base; junction bases not matched to a gene: 15. The CDR3 reads CASSQPYRDSPTRTDTQYF. CDR3 coding DNA: TGCGCCAGCAGCCAACCTTATAGGGACAGTCCGACCCGCACAGATACGCAGTATTTT.

This clone was found once. The genes are TRBV7-9 and TRBJ2-1; TRBD2 agrees at 9 bases. The V and J ends lost 7 bases and 4 bases, in that order; junction bases with no gene match: 8. Germline values: CDR1 SEHNR, CDR2 FQNEAQ (reference sequence). CDR3 size: 15 residues. The CDR3 reads CASTPAGGQYNEQFF. The CDR3 coding sequence is TGTGCCAGCACCCCAGCGGGGGGCCAATACAATGAGCAGTTCTTC.

This clone was detected only once. The V gene is TRBV5-1, the J gene TRBJ2-7; the D is unclear. This CDR3 comprises 14 residues. V lost 0 bases, J lost 1 base, and 8 bases lay in between. Germline assignment: CDR1 SGHRS and CDR2 YFSETQ. CDR3 coding DNA: TGCGCCAGCAGCTTGGGACGGTCTTCCTACGAGCAGTACTTC. Its translation: CASSLGRSSYEQYF.

A single count supports this clone. V and J are TRBV2 and TRBJ1-6; D gene uncertain. Germline-derived CDR1 and CDR2 are SNHLY and FYNNEI. The CDR3 has 13 residues. V lost 4 bases and J lost 6, with 7 bases in between. The chain's CDR3 is CASSGQFNSPLHF. As DNA, the CDR3 is TGTGCCAGCAGTGGTCAGTTTAATTCACCCCTCCACTTT.

The chain joins TRBV18 to TRBJ2-5; 7 positions agree with TRBD1. CDR1 is KGHSH, CDR2 LQKENI, per germline. The CDR3 extends over 15 amino acids. Germline trimming cut 4 bases from V and 4 bases from J; bases unmatched to any gene: 9. This CDR3 reads CASSRRQGSSETQYF. DNA for the CDR3: TGTGCCAGCTCACGGCGACAGGGTAGTTCAGAGACCCAGTACTTC.

The chain recombines TRBV25-1 with TRBJ1-1; D unclear. Germline-derived CDR1 and CDR2 are MGHDK and SYGVNS. Trimming stripped 4 bases from V and 1 base from J, with 10 bases between. This CDR3 has 14 amino acids. In DNA, the CDR3 is TGTGCCAGCAGTGTTAGTCGAGCGAACACTGAAGCTTTCTTT. Translating gives CASSVSRANTEAFF.

The rearrangement uses TRBV9 and TRBJ2-7; 8 nucleotides align to TRBD2. From germline, CDR1 is SGDLS and CDR2 YYNGEE. CDR3 size: 14 residues. V lost 4 bases and J lost 2; bases outside the gene matches: 5. The CDR3 reads CASSSGTRAYEQYF. The CDR3 nucleotides are TGTGCCAGCAGCTCAGGGACTAGGGCCTACGAGCAGTACTTC.

This clone came up once. The rearrangement uses TRBV18 and TRBJ2-5, with a tentative D call TRBD2 (7 bases). The CDR3 length is 15 residues. The V end lost 6 bases, the J end lost 2 bases, and 16 bases lay between the germline ends. The germline V gene encodes CDR1 KGHSH and CDR2 LQKENI. The CDR3 DNA follows: TGTGCCAGCTCGCGAACTAGGGGGGGGCAAGAGACCCAGTACTTC. Its translation is CASSRTRGGQETQYF.

The gene calls are TRBV7-9 and TRBJ2-5, with a weak D call TRBD2 (6 bases). V dropped 5 bases and J dropped 5 bases, with 18 bases sitting between them. Germline V gives CDR1 SEHNR, CDR2 FQNEAQ (reference sequence). The CDR3 length is 15 residues. The CDR3 nucleotides read TGTGCCAGCAGCCATCCTGTCTCTGCGGGGGAGACCCAGTACTTC. Translating it yields CASSHPVSAGETQYF.

The chain is built from TRBV12-3 or TRBV12-4 and TRBJ1-1; D is uncertain. The length of the CDR3 is 13 residues. Trimming removed 3 bases at V and 8 bases at J, with 13 bases between. The CDR3 spells CASSFLVRGEAFF. The CDR3 nucleotides are TGTGCCAGCAGTTTCTTAGTTAGAGGGGAAGCTTTCTTT.